A single sample is the source of the 14 T cell receptor beta chains below, sequenced in a study of T cell responses to AZD1222 COVID-19 vaccine. Sequencing was performed with immunoSEQ multiplex PCR; in TCRdb, only in-frame clones are kept and a portion is missing. Here the sample spans approximately 180,000 clones, approximately 90% being singletons. Sequences were derived from peripheral blood, sampled 28 days after the second dose of the MenACWY control vaccine. The receptors were sampled from an adult who received the MenACWY meningococcal vaccine as a control.

The chain couples TRBV19 to TRBJ2-1, with TRBD1 matching over 8 bases. V was clipped by 10 bases and J by 9 bases; unmatched bases: 11. Germline CDR1 reads LNHDA; CDR2 reads SQIVND (reference sequence). The CDR3 totals 13 residues. The CDR3 sequence is CATSNQGAGEQFF. CDR3 bases: TGTGCCACCTCGAACCAGGGGGCGGGTGAGCAGTTCTTC.

Only one count was recorded for this clone. This chain links TRBV28 with TRBJ1-5; perhaps TRBD1 as D (5 bases). The CDR3 is made up of 16 amino acids. Germline values: CDR1 MDHEN, CDR2 SYDVKM. The germline V and J ends were trimmed by 2 bases and 5 bases, with 16 bases remaining between them. The CDR3 sequence is CASSLPPDRTDQPQHF. CDR3 coding DNA: TGTGCCAGCAGTTTACCTCCTGACAGAACGGATCAGCCCCAGCATTTT.

The rearrangement joins TRBV6-2 or TRBV6-3 to TRBJ2-7, with 8 bases that match TRBD2. Germline loops: CDR1 MNHEY, CDR2 SVGEGT. The CDR3 totals 16 residues. Trimming cost V 2 bases and J 6 bases; bases outside gene matches: 12. CDR3 bases: TGTGCCAGCAGTTACCCTCACACCGGGACTAGAACCGAGCAGTACTTC. The encoded protein is CASSYPHTGTRTEQYF.

This clone has a single count. The V call is TRBV5-1, the J call TRBJ2-7; possible D gene TRBD1, 6 bases. CDR1 and CDR2 (germline): SGHRS, YFSETQ. The CDR3 consists of 16 residues. Trimming stripped 4 bases from V and 0 bases from J, with 17 bases between. CDR3 coding DNA: TGCGCCAGCAGCGAAGGGCCAGTCAGGGGCTCCTACGAGCAGTACTTC. Translating gives CASSEGPVRGSYEQYF.

This chain links TRBV12-3 or TRBV12-4 with TRBJ2-2; D unresolved. Trimming cost V 7 bases and J 8 bases, with 8 bases left between them. CDR3 size: 11 residues. The CDR3 coding sequence is TGTGCCAGCATTAGGGTAGGGGAGCTGTTTTTT. Translating gives CASIRVGELFF.

This clone occurred once. This CDR3 reads CASSISLAGVWDTQYF. CDR3 coding DNA: TGTGCCAGTAGTATCAGTCTAGCGGGAGTATGGGATACGCAGTATTTT. This chain uses TRBV19 with TRBJ2-3; 10 positions agree with TRBD2. The germline gives CDR1 LNHDA, CDR2 SQIVND (reference sequence). The V and J ends lost 3 bases and 6 bases, in that order; junction bases with no gene match: 9. The CDR3 totals 16 residues.

The gene calls are TRBV6-5 and TRBJ2-3, with 8 bases identical to TRBD2. Germline V lookup: CDR1 MNHEY, CDR2 SVGAGI. The CDR3 length is 16 residues. V shed 2 bases, J shed 1 base, and the junction held 5 bases outside the gene matches. The CDR3 region is CASSYQRAGGTDTQYF. The CDR3 coding sequence is TGTGCCAGCAGTTACCAGCGAGCGGGGGGCACAGATACGCAGTATTTT.

CDR3 nucleotide sequence: TGCGCCAGCAGCCAGGAAATTATCCGGGGCGATGGGAATTCACCCCTCCACTTT. As protein: CASSQEIIRGDGNSPLHF. The rearrangement joins TRBV4-3 to TRBJ1-6; maybe TRBD1 (5 bases). Germline CDR1 is LGHNA and CDR2 is YSLEER. V lost 3 bases and J lost 7, with 22 bases in between. This CDR3 has 18 residues.

In this sample, this clone turned up once. The gene calls are TRBV3-1 (or the pseudogene TRBV3-2) and TRBJ2-2, with D maybe TRBD2 (6 bases). Germline CDR1 is LGHDT and CDR2 is YNNKEL (reference sequence). This CDR3 has 15 amino acids. V dropped 1 base and J dropped 5 bases, with 11 bases sitting between them. CDR3 in DNA: TGTGCCAGCAGCCAAGTCGGGGGATATACCGGGGAGCTGTTTTTT. Its protein product is CASSQVGGYTGELFF.

The chain combines TRBV30 with TRBJ1-4, with TRBD1 matching 10 bases. CDR1 is GTSNPN and CDR2 is SVGIG in the germline V gene (reference sequence). The CDR3 runs to 13 residues. J was trimmed by 6 bases and V by 4 bases; bases with no gene match: 2. CDR3 sequence (DNA): TGTGCCTGGACCGGGACAGGGGATGAAAAACTGTTTTTT. Amino acid sequence: CAWTGTGDEKLFF.

The rearrangement uses TRBV6-5 and TRBJ2-3; D possibly corresponds to TRBD2 (6 bases). Germline V gives CDR1 MNHEY, CDR2 SVGAGI. The ends were cut back, 6 bases at V and 12 bases at J, with 13 bases in the middle. CDR3 length: 11 amino acids. The CDR3 DNA is TGTGCCAGCAGGGGCGGGACTCTTCAGTATTTT. Translated, it gives CASRGGTLQYF.

The gene calls are TRBV10-1 and TRBJ1-5; 7 positions agree with TRBD1. V was clipped by 4 bases and J by 5 bases; unmatched bases: 8. The CDR3 length is 15 residues. Germline assignment: CDR1 WNHNN and CDR2 SYGVQD (reference sequence). The CDR3 loop reads CASSGETGPDQPQHF. The DNA of the CDR3 is TGCGCCAGCAGTGGGGAGACAGGGCCGGATCAGCCCCAGCATTTT.

J is TRBJ2-6 and V is TRBV7-2; perhaps TRBD2 as D (7 bases). The germline V and J ends were trimmed by 7 bases and 4 bases, with 14 bases remaining between them. This CDR3 spans 15 amino acids. Germline V gene lookup returns CDR1 SGHTA and CDR2 FQGNSA. In DNA form, the CDR3 reads TGTGCCAGCAACCCCCCGGGGGGCGGGGCCAACGTCCTGACTTTC. Protein: CASNPPGGGANVLTF.

The chain employs TRBV7-2 and TRBJ2-7; tentatively, D is TRBD1 (6 bases). V was trimmed by 7 bases and J by 2 bases, leaving 27 bases between them. Germline CDR1 is SGHTA and CDR2 is FQGNSA. This CDR3 spans 18 amino acids. CDR3 sequence: CASTLRRAFRGKTYEQYF. CDR3 DNA sequence: TGTGCCAGCACCCTTCGTAGGGCTTTCAGGGGAAAGACCTACGAGCAGTACTTC.